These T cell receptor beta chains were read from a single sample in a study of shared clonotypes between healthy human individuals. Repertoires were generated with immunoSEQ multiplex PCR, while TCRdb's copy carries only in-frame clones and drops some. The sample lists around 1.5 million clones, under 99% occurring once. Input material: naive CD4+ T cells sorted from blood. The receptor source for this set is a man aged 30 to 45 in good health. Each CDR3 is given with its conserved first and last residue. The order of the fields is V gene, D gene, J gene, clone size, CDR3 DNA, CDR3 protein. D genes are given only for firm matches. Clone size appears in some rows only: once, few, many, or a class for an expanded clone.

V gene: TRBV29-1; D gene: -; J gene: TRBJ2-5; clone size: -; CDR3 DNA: TGCAGCGTACCCCTTGCGGGTCTCCAGTACTTC; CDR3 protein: CSVPLAGLQYF
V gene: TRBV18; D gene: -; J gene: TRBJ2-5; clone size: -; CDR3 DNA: TGTGCCAGCTCACCACTAGGGCGAGGACAAGGGACCGGGGGGACCCAGTACTTC; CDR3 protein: CASSPLGRGQGTGGTQYF
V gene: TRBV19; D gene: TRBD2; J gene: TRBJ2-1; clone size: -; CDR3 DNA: TGTGCCAGTAGTCGCACCGGGACTAGCGGGAGCTACAATGAGCAGTTCTTC; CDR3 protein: CASSRTGTSGSYNEQFF
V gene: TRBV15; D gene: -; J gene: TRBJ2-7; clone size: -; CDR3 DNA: TGTGCCACCAGCAGAGAAATAGGGGTCTCCTACGAGCAGTACTTC; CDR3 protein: CATSREIGVSYEQYF
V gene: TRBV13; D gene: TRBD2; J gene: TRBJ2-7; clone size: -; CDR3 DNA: TGTGCCAGCAGCTTAGCCGGACTAGGACCCTTCGTCGAGCAGTACTTC; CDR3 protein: CASSLAGLGPFVEQYF
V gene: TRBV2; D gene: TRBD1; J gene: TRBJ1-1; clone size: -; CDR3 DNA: TGTGCCACAACGTTGACAGGGGTGAACACTGAAGCTTTCTTT; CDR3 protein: CATTLTGVNTEAFF
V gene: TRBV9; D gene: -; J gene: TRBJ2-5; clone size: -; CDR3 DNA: TGTGCCAGCAGCGTAGGACAGGGTGCGGGGGAGACCCAGTACTTC; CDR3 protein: CASSVGQGAGETQYF
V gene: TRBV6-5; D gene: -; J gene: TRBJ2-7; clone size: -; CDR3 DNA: TGTGCCAGCAGTTATCAGTCTAGGGTCGTCTACGAGCAGTACTTC; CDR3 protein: CASSYQSRVVYEQYF
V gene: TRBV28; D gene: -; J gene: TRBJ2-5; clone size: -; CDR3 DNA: TGTGCCAGCAGCGAACGGTGGTCAGAGACCCAGTACTTC; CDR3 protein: CASSERWSETQYF
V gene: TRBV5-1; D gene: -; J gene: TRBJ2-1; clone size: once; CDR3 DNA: TGCGCCAGCAGCTCCGGGCCCTTGCCCGGTGAGCAGTTCTTC; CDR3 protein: CASSSGPLPGEQFF
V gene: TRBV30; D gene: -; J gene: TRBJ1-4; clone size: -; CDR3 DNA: TGTGCCTGGAGTCGGTTAGGACAACAGGGCTATGGTGAAAAACTGTTTTTT; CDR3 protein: CAWSRLGQQGYGEKLFF
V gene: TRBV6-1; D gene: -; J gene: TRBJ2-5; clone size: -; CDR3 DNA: TGTGCCAGCAGTGATAGTCCATCCCATGAGACCCAGTACTTC; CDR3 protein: CASSDSPSHETQYF
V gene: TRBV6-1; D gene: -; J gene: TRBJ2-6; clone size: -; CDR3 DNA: TGTGCCAGCAACTACGGGGCCAACGTCCTGACTTTC; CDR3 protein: CASNYGANVLTF
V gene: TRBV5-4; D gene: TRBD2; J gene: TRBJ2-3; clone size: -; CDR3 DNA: TGTGCCAGCAGCTTGATGCCCCCCACTAGCGAAAGCACAGATACGCAGTATTTT; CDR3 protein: CASSLMPPTSESTDTQYF
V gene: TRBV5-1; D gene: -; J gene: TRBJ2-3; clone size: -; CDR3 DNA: TGCGCCAGCAGCTTGCCTGAAGCCGACGATACGCAGTATTTT; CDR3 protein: CASSLPEADDTQYF
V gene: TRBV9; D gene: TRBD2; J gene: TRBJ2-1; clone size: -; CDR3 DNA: TGTGCCAGCAGCGATTATAGCGGGGTCTACAATGAGCAGTTCTTC; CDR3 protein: CASSDYSGVYNEQFF
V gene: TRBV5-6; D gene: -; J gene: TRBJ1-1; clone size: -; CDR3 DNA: TGTGCCAGCAGCCACCGTAGGGAGGGGAACACTGAAGCTTTCTTT; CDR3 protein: CASSHRREGNTEAFF
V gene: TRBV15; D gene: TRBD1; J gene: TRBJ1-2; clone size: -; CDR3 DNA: TGTGCCACCAGCAGTCAGGGGGTAGGAGATGGCTACACCTTC; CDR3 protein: CATSSQGVGDGYTF
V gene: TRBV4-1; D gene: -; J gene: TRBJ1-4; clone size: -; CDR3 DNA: TGCGCCAGCAGCTTAGCAAGGCGGTCAACTAATGAAAAACTGTTTTTT; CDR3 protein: CASSLARRSTNEKLFF
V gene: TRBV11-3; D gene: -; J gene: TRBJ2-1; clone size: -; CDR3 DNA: TGTGCCAGCAGCTTCACCTCTAGGCATGAGCAGTTCTTC; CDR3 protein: CASSFTSRHEQFF
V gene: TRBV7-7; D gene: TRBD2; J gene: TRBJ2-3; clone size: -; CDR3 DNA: TGTGCCAGCAGCCTTGGACTAGCGGGAACCACAGATACGCAGTATTTT; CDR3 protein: CASSLGLAGTTDTQYF
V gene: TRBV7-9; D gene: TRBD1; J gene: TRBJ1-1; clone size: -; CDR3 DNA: TGTGCCAGCAGCTTAACAGGGGGTAACACTGAAGCTTTCTTT; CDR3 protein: CASSLTGGNTEAFF
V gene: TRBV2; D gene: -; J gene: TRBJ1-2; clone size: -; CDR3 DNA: TGTGCCAGCAGTGAAGGTTTTCATGGCTACACCTTC; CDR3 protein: CASSEGFHGYTF
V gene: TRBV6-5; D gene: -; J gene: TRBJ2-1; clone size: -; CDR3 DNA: TGTGCCAGCAGCCGGGACTCCAAACTCCGACAGTTCTTC; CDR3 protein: CASSRDSKLRQFF
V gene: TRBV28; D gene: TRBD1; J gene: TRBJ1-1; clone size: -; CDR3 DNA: TGTGCCAGCAGTGTACCGGGACAGGGCCTATCCACTGAAGCTTTCTTT; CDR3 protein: CASSVPGQGLSTEAFF
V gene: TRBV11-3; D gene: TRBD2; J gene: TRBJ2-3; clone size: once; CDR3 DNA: TGTGCCAGCAGCTTAGATCTGACTAGCTCAGATACGCAGTATTTT; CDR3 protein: CASSLDLTSSDTQYF
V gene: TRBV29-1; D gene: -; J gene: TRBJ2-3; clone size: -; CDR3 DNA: TGCAGCGTTGAAGGACAGGAGGGGGTAACAGATACGCAGTATTTT; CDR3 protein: CSVEGQEGVTDTQYF
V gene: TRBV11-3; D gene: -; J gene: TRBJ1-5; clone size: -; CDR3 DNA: TGTGCCAGCAGCGTCCGGGAGAAAAATTACCGGAAGGATCAGCCCCAGCATTTT; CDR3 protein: CASSVREKNYRKDQPQHF